This is a list of T cell receptor beta chains from one sample in a study of T cell repertoires in cytomegalovirus infection. Via MiXCR, TCRdb re-called the reads, giving one row per CDR3 protein. This table holds hundreds of thousands of distinct CDR3 sequences, roughly 43% found once. Their cognate antigens are unknown. The sample was cultured PBMCs, taken from culture after CMV antigen stimulation. The receptor set was obtained from a human donor in good health (CMV status not recorded). Some clones in this sample may be carry-over from other donors' samples. Both conserved end residues are part of each CDR3. The D gene is left open where the match is weak. Expanded clones are given a class, and other clones once, few, many or no size at all.

v_gene: TRBV6-1
d_gene: TRBD1
j_gene: TRBJ2-1
abundance: .
CDR3nt: TGTGCCAGCAGTAACCTCGACAGGGGTTCGTACAATGAGCAGTTCTTC
CDR3aa: CASSNLDRGSYNEQFF

v_gene: TRBV7-6
d_gene: .
j_gene: TRBJ1-1
abundance: .
CDR3nt: TGTGCCAGCAGCTTAGAGGGCAGGAACACTGAAGCTTTCTTT
CDR3aa: CASSLEGRNTEAFF

v_gene: TRBV7-8
d_gene: TRBD1
j_gene: TRBJ1-1
abundance: few
CDR3nt: TGTGCCAGCAGCTTTGTGAGGGGGCCGCTGACGAACACTGAAGCTTTCTTT
CDR3aa: CASSFVRGPLTNTEAFF

v_gene: TRBV10-3
d_gene: .
j_gene: TRBJ1-4
abundance: .
CDR3nt: TGTGCCATCAGCCGGGGCAAGGTTAATGAAAAACTGTTTTTT
CDR3aa: CAISRGKVNEKLFF

v_gene: TRBV5-1
d_gene: .
j_gene: TRBJ2-5
abundance: .
CDR3nt: TGCGCCAGCAGCTTCCGGATAGGGAAGGGAGAGACCCAGTACTTC
CDR3aa: CASSFRIGKGETQYF

v_gene: TRBV6-7
d_gene: TRBD1
j_gene: TRBJ1-6
abundance: .
CDR3nt: TGTGCCAGCAGTCCAACGCCGGGACAGGGAATAATCCCTAATTCACCCCTCCACTTT
CDR3aa: CASSPTPGQGIIPNSPLHF

v_gene: TRBV7-2
d_gene: .
j_gene: TRBJ2-2
abundance: many
CDR3nt: TGTGCCAGCTCCAATTGGGGGTATTCGGGAACCGGGGAGCTGTTTTTT
CDR3aa: CASSNWGYSGTGELFF

v_gene: TRBV11-2
d_gene: .
j_gene: TRBJ2-5
abundance: few
CDR3nt: TGTGCCAGCAGCTTAGAAGGCGGGTGGGAACAAGAGACCCAGTACTTC
CDR3aa: CASSLEGGWEQETQYF

v_gene: TRBV12-3/TRBV12-4
d_gene: .
j_gene: TRBJ2-1
abundance: .
CDR3nt: TGTGCCAGCAGTTTCTCTAGCGCGGATGAGCAGTTCTTC
CDR3aa: CASSFSSADEQFF

v_gene: TRBV6-1
d_gene: .
j_gene: TRBJ1-5
abundance: few
CDR3nt: TGTGCCAGCAGCGCGTGGACAGATTATAGCAATCAGCCCCAGCATTTT
CDR3aa: CASSAWTDYSNQPQHF

v_gene: TRBV12-3/TRBV12-4
d_gene: TRBD1
j_gene: TRBJ1-5
abundance: many
CDR3nt: TGTGCCAGCAGTTTGACAGGGGATCAGCCCCAGCATTTT
CDR3aa: CASSLTGDQPQHF

v_gene: TRBV20-1
d_gene: .
j_gene: TRBJ1-2
abundance: .
CDR3nt: TGCAGTGCTGCCCCTGACGACAGGTCCGGGGGCTACACCTTC
CDR3aa: CSAAPDDRSGGYTF

v_gene: TRBV4-1
d_gene: TRBD2
j_gene: TRBJ2-1
abundance: few
CDR3nt: TGCGCCAGCAGCCATCCTCCTAGCGGGGGGGCTTACAATGAGCAGTTCTTC
CDR3aa: CASSHPPSGGAYNEQFF

v_gene: TRBV20-1
d_gene: .
j_gene: TRBJ2-7
abundance: .
CDR3nt: TGCAGTGCGCCAAGAGGTGGGAGCTCCTACGAGCAGTACTTC
CDR3aa: CSAPRGGSSYEQYF

v_gene: TRBV7-9
d_gene: .
j_gene: TRBJ2-1
abundance: few
CDR3nt: TGTGCCAGCAGCTTAGAATCTCGATATCGTGAGCAGTTCTTC
CDR3aa: CASSLESRYREQFF

v_gene: TRBV28
d_gene: .
j_gene: TRBJ1-3
abundance: .
CDR3nt: TGTGCCAGCAGTTTCACAGGGCTCGTGGGAAACACCATATATTTT
CDR3aa: CASSFTGLVGNTIYF

v_gene: TRBV28
d_gene: .
j_gene: TRBJ1-5
abundance: once
CDR3nt: TGTGCCAGCAGTTCCACAGGCTTAGTTCAGCCCCAGCATTTT
CDR3aa: CASSSTGLVQPQHF

v_gene: TRBV20-1
d_gene: .
j_gene: TRBJ2-6
abundance: .
CDR3nt: TGCAGTGCTCCGAACCCTAACTCTGGGGCCAACGTCCTGACTTTC
CDR3aa: CSAPNPNSGANVLTF

v_gene: TRBV20-1
d_gene: .
j_gene: TRBJ1-1
abundance: few
CDR3nt: TGCAGTGCTAGTATCCAGAACACTGAAGCTTTCTTT
CDR3aa: CSASIQNTEAFF

v_gene: TRBV12-5
d_gene: .
j_gene: TRBJ1-2
abundance: .
CDR3nt: TGTGCTAGTGGTTCGAGACTTTATGGCTACACCTTC
CDR3aa: CASGSRLYGYTF

v_gene: TRBV6-1
d_gene: TRBD1
j_gene: TRBJ1-2
abundance: few
CDR3nt: TGTGCCAGCAGTAAAGGGCCGGCAGGGGGCGATGGCTACACCTTC
CDR3aa: CASSKGPAGGDGYTF

v_gene: TRBV19
d_gene: .
j_gene: TRBJ1-1
abundance: .
CDR3nt: TGTGCCAGTAGTATGGGACCACCGAACACTGAAGCTTTCTTT
CDR3aa: CASSMGPPNTEAFF

v_gene: TRBV5-3
d_gene: .
j_gene: TRBJ2-7
abundance: .
CDR3nt: TGTGCCAGCAGCTCCCTGACGGTCTCCTACGAGCAGTACTTC
CDR3aa: CASSSLTVSYEQYF

v_gene: TRBV7-6
d_gene: .
j_gene: TRBJ2-7
abundance: .
CDR3nt: TGTGCCAGCAGCTCCGGAAGGGGCAGGGGACTACACGAGCAGTACTTC
CDR3aa: CASSSGRGRGLHEQYF

v_gene: TRBV19
d_gene: .
j_gene: TRBJ1-3
abundance: few
CDR3nt: TGTGCCAGTAGCCTGAGTAGCGTCACGGGAAACACCATATATTTT
CDR3aa: CASSLSSVTGNTIYF

v_gene: TRBV7-2
d_gene: .
j_gene: TRBJ1-1
abundance: many
CDR3nt: TGTGCCAGCACCCCCTCCGGAGTCCGTTTTAACACTGAAGCTTTCTTT
CDR3aa: CASTPSGVRFNTEAFF

v_gene: TRBV19
d_gene: .
j_gene: TRBJ2-3
abundance: .
CDR3nt: TGTGCCAGTAGAGGCGTGTTCGAGGATACGCAGTATTTT
CDR3aa: CASRGVFEDTQYF

v_gene: TRBV12-3/TRBV12-4
d_gene: TRBD2
j_gene: TRBJ2-1
abundance: .
CDR3nt: TGTGCCAGCAGTTCCGAGGGGACTAGCCGCCATGAGCAGTTCTTC
CDR3aa: CASSSEGTSRHEQFF

v_gene: TRBV20-1
d_gene: .
j_gene: TRBJ2-1
abundance: .
CDR3nt: TGCAGTGCTAGATCCCCCAGGACATCCGTTATAGGGCAGTTCTTC
CDR3aa: CSARSPRTSVIGQFF

v_gene: TRBV7-2
d_gene: TRBD2
j_gene: TRBJ2-7
abundance: few
CDR3nt: TGTGCCAGCAGCTTATTTGGACTAGACCGCTCCTACGAGCAGTACTTC
CDR3aa: CASSLFGLDRSYEQYF

v_gene: TRBV6-1
d_gene: .
j_gene: TRBJ2-7
abundance: .
CDR3nt: TGTGCCAGCAGTGCAGCCCCCGTCTACGAGCAGTACTTC
CDR3aa: CASSAAPVYEQYF

v_gene: TRBV24-1
d_gene: TRBD1
j_gene: TRBJ1-5
abundance: few
CDR3nt: TGTGCCACCAGTGCCGCGGGACAGGGGTATCAGCCCCAGCATTTT
CDR3aa: CATSAAGQGYQPQHF

v_gene: TRBV7-2
d_gene: .
j_gene: TRBJ1-2
abundance: few
CDR3nt: TGTGCCAGCAGTTCGAGGCTGGGTTATGGCTACACCTTC
CDR3aa: CASSSRLGYGYTF

v_gene: TRBV7-9
d_gene: .
j_gene: TRBJ2-5
abundance: many
CDR3nt: TGTGCCAGCAGCTTAGTGGCTAGGAGGGAGACCCAGTACTTC
CDR3aa: CASSLVARRETQYF

v_gene: TRBV27
d_gene: .
j_gene: TRBJ2-7
abundance: .
CDR3nt: TGTGCCAGCAGTTACGCCGGGACTTACGACTACGAGCAGTACTTC
CDR3aa: CASSYAGTYDYEQYF

v_gene: TRBV7-9
d_gene: .
j_gene: TRBJ2-5
abundance: .
CDR3nt: TGTGCCAGCAGCACCTTTAAAGAGACCCAGTACTTC
CDR3aa: CASSTFKETQYF

v_gene: TRBV19
d_gene: .
j_gene: TRBJ1-2
abundance: few
CDR3nt: TGTGCCAGTGGGCCCGGACAAACGGGTCCCTATCGCTACACCTTC
CDR3aa: CASGPGQTGPYRYTF

v_gene: TRBV28
d_gene: .
j_gene: TRBJ1-5
abundance: .
CDR3nt: TGTGCCAGCAGCCTAACTTCTCAGCCCCAGCATTTT
CDR3aa: CASSLTSQPQHF

v_gene: TRBV12-3/TRBV12-4
d_gene: .
j_gene: TRBJ2-2
abundance: .
CDR3nt: TGTGCCAGCGCTCTAGCAGTCACCGGGGAGCTGTTTTTT
CDR3aa: CASALAVTGELFF

v_gene: TRBV4-1
d_gene: .
j_gene: TRBJ1-2
abundance: few
CDR3nt: TGCGCCAGCAGCCAAGTCTTCGTGAAAACTATACAGCGTTGG
CDR3aa: CASSQVFVKTIQRW

v_gene: TRBV19
d_gene: .
j_gene: TRBJ1-1
abundance: .
CDR3nt: TGTGCCAGTCTCCCCGACAGTTTAGATATGAACACTGAAGCTTTCTTT
CDR3aa: CASLPDSLDMNTEAFF

v_gene: TRBV24-1
d_gene: TRBD2
j_gene: TRBJ2-5
abundance: .
CDR3nt: TGTGCCACCAGTGACCCGGGGACTAGCGGCCAAGAGACCCAGTACTTC
CDR3aa: CATSDPGTSGQETQYF

v_gene: TRBV12-3/TRBV12-4
d_gene: .
j_gene: TRBJ1-2
abundance: few
CDR3nt: TGTGCCACCCAGAAGGGGGGTTTGGGCTACACCTTC
CDR3aa: CATQKGGLGYTF

v_gene: TRBV12-3/TRBV12-4
d_gene: TRBD2
j_gene: TRBJ2-3
abundance: .
CDR3nt: TGTGCCAGCAGTTTAGAGGGAACTAGCGGGCTGGCAGATACGCAGTATTTT
CDR3aa: CASSLEGTSGLADTQYF

v_gene: TRBV4-2
d_gene: TRBD1
j_gene: TRBJ1-3
abundance: .
CDR3nt: TGTGCCAGCAGCCAACTCTCCGGGACAGGGTCTGGAAACACCATATATTTT
CDR3aa: CASSQLSGTGSGNTIYF

v_gene: TRBV7-8
d_gene: .
j_gene: TRBJ2-2
abundance: many
CDR3nt: TGTGCCAGCAGCTTTAGCACCGGGGAGCTGTTTTTT
CDR3aa: CASSFSTGELFF

v_gene: TRBV6-1
d_gene: .
j_gene: TRBJ2-7
abundance: .
CDR3nt: TGTGCCAGCAGTGAACCGGGACACCGAGCCTACGAGCAGTACTTC
CDR3aa: CASSEPGHRAYEQYF

v_gene: TRBV6-1
d_gene: TRBD2
j_gene: TRBJ2-3
abundance: few
CDR3nt: TGTGCCAGCAGTGAATCTCGGACTAGCCGTGGTGGTACGCAGTATTTT
CDR3aa: CASSESRTSRGGTQYF

v_gene: TRBV7-8
d_gene: TRBD2
j_gene: TRBJ2-5
abundance: .
CDR3nt: TGTGCCAGCAGGCCTCTAGCGGGGCCACCTCAAGAGACCCAGTACTTC
CDR3aa: CASRPLAGPPQETQYF

v_gene: TRBV20-1
d_gene: .
j_gene: TRBJ2-1
abundance: .
CDR3nt: TGCAGTGCTAGAGATACCCAATACAATGAGCAGTTCTTC
CDR3aa: CSARDTQYNEQFF